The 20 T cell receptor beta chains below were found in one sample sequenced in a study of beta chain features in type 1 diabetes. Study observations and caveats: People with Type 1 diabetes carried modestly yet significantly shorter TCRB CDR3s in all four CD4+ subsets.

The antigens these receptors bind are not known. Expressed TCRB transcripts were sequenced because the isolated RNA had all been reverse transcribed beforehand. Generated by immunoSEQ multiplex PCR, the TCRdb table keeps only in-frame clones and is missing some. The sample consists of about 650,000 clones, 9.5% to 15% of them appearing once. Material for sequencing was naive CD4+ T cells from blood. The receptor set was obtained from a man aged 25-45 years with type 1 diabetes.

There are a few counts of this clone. The CDR3 is CASSEFDKSSYNSPLHF. CDR3 coding DNA: TGTGCCAGCAGTGAATTTGATAAGAGCTCCTATAATTCACCCCTCCACTTT. The chain is built from TRBV25-1 and TRBJ1-6; D not resolved. Germline V gene lookup returns CDR1 MGHDK and CDR2 SYGVNS. The length of the CDR3 is 17 residues. Trimming removed 1 base at V and 0 bases at J, with 10 bases between.

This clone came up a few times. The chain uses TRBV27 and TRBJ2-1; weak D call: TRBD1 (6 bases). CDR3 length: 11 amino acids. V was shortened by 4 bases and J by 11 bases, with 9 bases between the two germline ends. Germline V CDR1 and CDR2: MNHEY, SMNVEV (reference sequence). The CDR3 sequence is CASSSGTKQFF. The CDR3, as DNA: TGTGCCAGCAGTTCCGGGACAAAGCAGTTCTTC.

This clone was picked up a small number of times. CDR3 residues: CASADVMNTEAFF. CDR3 nucleotide sequence: TGTGCCAGCGCGGACGTAATGAACACTGAAGCTTTCTTT. V gene TRBV7-9 combines with J gene TRBJ1-1; the D is unclear. This CDR3 has 13 residues. V was pared by 8 bases and J by 0 bases, with 10 bases between. Per the germline V gene, CDR1 is SEHNR and CDR2 is FQNEAQ (reference sequence). Based on the CDR3 plus reference TRBV7-9 and TRBJ1-1, the full variable domain is DTGVSQNPRHKITKRGQNVTFRCDPISEHNRLYWYRQTLGQGPEFLTYFQNEAQLEKSRLLSDRFSAERPKGSFSTLEIQRTEQGDSAMYLCASADVMNTEAFFGQGTRLTVV.

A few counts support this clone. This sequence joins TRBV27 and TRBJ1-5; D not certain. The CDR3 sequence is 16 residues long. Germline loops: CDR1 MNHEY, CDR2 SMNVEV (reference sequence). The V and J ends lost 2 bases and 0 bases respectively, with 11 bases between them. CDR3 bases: TGTGCCAGCAGTTTAGAGGCGAGCTATAGCAATCAGCCCCAGCATTTT. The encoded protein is CASSLEASYSNQPQHF.

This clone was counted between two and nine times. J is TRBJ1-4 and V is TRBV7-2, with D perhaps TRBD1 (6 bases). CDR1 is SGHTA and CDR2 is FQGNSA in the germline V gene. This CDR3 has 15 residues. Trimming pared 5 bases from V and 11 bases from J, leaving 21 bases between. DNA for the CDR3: TGTGCCAGCAGCACGCCCCGTGGCCAGGGGAGGAAACTGTTTTTT. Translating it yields CASSTPRGQGRKLFF.

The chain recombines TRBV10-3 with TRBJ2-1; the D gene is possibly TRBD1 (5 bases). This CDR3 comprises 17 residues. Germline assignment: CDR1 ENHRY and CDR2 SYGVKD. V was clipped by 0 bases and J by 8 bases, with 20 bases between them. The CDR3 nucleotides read TGTGCCATCAGTGAGTCGGTTCGGGCTGGTAGCAGGGATGAGCAGTTCTTC. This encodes CAISESVRAGSRDEQFF.

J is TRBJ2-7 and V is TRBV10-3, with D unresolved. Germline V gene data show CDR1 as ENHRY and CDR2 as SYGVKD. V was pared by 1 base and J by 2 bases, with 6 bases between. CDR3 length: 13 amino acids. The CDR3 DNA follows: TGTGCCATCAGTGAGTTGCAGGCCTACGAGCAGTACTTC. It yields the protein CAISELQAYEQYF.

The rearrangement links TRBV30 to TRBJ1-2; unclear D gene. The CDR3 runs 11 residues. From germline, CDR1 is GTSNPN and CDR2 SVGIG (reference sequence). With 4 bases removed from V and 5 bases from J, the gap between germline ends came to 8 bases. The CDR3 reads CAWTHSYGYTF. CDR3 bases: TGTGCCTGGACCCACAGTTATGGCTACACCTTC.

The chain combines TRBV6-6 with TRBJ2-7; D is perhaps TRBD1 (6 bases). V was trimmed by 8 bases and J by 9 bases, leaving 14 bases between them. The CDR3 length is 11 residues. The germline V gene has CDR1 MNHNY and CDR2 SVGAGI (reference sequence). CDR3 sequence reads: CASGGNGRQYF. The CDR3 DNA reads TGTGCCAGCGGGGGCAATGGGCGGCAGTACTTC.

The CDR3 region has the DNA TGTGCCAGCAGCTTAGCGGTAGGGGGCACTGAAGCTTTCTTT. Amino acids: CASSLAVGGTEAFF. The chain links TRBV7-9 to TRBJ1-1, with D perhaps matching TRBD1 (6 bases). CDR1 and CDR2 (germline): SEHNR, FQNEAQ (reference sequence). This CDR3 comprises 14 residues. Trimming took off 0 bases at V and 4 bases at J, with 9 bases between the two ends.

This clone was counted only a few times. The CDR3 reads CASSVSGLAGLGTDTQYF. Here the CDR3 DNA reads TGTGCCAGCAGCGTCTCCGGACTAGCGGGCCTTGGCACAGATACGCAGTATTTT. The chain is built from TRBV9 and TRBJ2-3; 11 positions agree with TRBD2. V lost 2 bases, J lost 1 base, and 9 bases stayed unmatched. The CDR3 has 18 amino acids. Germline CDR1 and CDR2: SGDLS and YYNGEE. Drawing the rest from reference TRBV9 and TRBJ2-3, the complete variable domain is DSGVTQTPKHLITATGQRVTLRCSPRSGDLSVYWYQQSLDQGLQFLIQYYNGEERAKGNILERFSAQQFPDLHSELNLSSLELGDSALYFCASSVSGLAGLGTDTQYFGPGTRLTVL.

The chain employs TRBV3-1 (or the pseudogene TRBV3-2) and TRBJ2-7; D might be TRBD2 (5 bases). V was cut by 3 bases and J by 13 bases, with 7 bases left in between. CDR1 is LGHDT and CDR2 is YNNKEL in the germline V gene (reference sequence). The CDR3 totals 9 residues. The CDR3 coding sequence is TGTGCCAGCAGCCAGGAGGAATACTTC. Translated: CASSQEEYF.

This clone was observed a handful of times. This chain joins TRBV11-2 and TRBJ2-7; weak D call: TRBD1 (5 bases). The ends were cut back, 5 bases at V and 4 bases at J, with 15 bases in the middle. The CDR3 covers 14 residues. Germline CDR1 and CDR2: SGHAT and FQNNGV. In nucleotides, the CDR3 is TGTGCCAGCAGCCCCTCCAGGGCGCGGTACGAGCAGTACTTC. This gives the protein CASSPSRARYEQYF.

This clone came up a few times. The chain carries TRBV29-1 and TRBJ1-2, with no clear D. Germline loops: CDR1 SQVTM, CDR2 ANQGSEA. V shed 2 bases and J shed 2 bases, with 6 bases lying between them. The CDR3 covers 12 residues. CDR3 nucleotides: TGCAGCGTTGAACGCATGAACTATGGCTACACCTTC. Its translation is CSVERMNYGYTF. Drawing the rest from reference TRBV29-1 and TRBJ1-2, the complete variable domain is SAVISQKPSRDICQRGTSLTIQCQVDSQVTMMFWYRQQPGQSLTLIATANQGSEATYESGFVIDKFPISRPNLTFSTLTVSNMSPEDSSIYLCSVERMNYGYTFGSGTRLTVV.

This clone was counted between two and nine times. CDR3 bases: TGCGCCAGCAGCTGGGGACAGACCTACGAGCAGTACTTC. This encodes CASSWGQTYEQYF. The V call is TRBV5-1, the J call TRBJ2-7; 7 positions agree with TRBD1. The trim removed 3 bases at V and 2 bases at J, leaving 2 bases unmatched. The length of the CDR3 is 13 residues. From germline, CDR1 is SGHRS and CDR2 YFSETQ.

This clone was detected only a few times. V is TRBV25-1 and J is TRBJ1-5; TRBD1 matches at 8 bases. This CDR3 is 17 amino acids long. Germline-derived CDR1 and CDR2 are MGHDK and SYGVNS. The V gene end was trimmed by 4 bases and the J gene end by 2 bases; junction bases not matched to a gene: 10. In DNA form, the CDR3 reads TGTGCCAGCAGTGGTCAGGGGGCCCTTAGTGGCAATCAGCCCCAGCATTTT. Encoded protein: CASSGQGALSGNQPQHF.

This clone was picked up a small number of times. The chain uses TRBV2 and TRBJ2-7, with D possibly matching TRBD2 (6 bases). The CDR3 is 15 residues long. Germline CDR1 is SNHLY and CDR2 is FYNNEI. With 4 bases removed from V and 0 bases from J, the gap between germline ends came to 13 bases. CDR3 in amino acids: CASSVGSDSSYEQYF. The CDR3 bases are TGTGCCAGCAGTGTCGGGAGCGACAGCTCCTACGAGCAGTACTTC.

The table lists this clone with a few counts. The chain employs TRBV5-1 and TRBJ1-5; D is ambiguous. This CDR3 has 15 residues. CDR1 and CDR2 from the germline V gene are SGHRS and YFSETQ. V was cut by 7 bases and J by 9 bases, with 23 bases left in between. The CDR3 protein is CASSDGPGETPPQHF. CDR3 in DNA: TGCGCCAGCTCCGATGGACCCGGGGAAACTCCGCCCCAGCATTTT.

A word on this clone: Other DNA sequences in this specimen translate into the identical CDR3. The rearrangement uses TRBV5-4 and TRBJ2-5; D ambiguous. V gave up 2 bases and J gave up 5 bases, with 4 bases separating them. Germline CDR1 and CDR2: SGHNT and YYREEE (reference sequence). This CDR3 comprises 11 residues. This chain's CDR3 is CASSLLETQYF. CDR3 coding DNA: TGTGCCAGCAGCTTACTGGAGACCCAGTACTTC.

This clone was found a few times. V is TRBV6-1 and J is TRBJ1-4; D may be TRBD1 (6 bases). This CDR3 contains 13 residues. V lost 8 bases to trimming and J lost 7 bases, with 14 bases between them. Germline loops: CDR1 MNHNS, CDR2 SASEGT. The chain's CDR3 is CASGGGQSEKLFF. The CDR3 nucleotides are TGTGCCAGCGGAGGGGGTCAGTCTGAAAAACTGTTTTTT.